What follows are 29 T cell receptor beta chains derived from one specimen sequenced in a study of memory CD4+ T cells and cytomegalovirus serostatus. TCRdb's table, derived via immunoSEQ multiplex PCR, lists solely in-frame clones and lacks some. The repertoire holds 50,000 or so clones, 70% to 85% seen once, with approximately 0.59% in the top ten. The sort gate was single viable CD3+CD4+CD8-CD45RO+ cells for memory CD4+ T cells. The specimen was memory CD4+ T cells from blood. These receptors originate from an adult in good health and CMV-seronegative.

V and J are TRBV5-1 and TRBJ1-2, with D possibly matching TRBD1 (6 bases). The V end lost 3 bases, the J end lost 6 bases, and 24 bases lay between the germline ends. This CDR3 has 17 amino acids. Germline loops: CDR1 SGHRS, CDR2 YFSETQ. The CDR3 here is CASSSGDHSTLVDGYTF. CDR3 nucleotides: TGCGCCAGCAGCTCAGGGGACCATTCGACATTGGTGGATGGCTACACCTTC.

The V gene is TRBV19, the J gene TRBJ1-2; D unresolved. Per the germline V gene, CDR1 is LNHDA and CDR2 is SQIVND (reference sequence). Trimming took 7 bases from V and 1 from J, leaving 7 bases between them. CDR3 size: 12 residues. In DNA, the CDR3 is TGTGCCAGTAAGGGCGGTAACTATGGCTACACCTTC. The encoded protein is CASKGGNYGYTF.

The chain recombines TRBV6-1 with TRBJ1-2; D not resolved. CDR3 length: 9 residues. Per the germline V gene, CDR1 is MNHNS and CDR2 is SASEGT. V gave up 7 bases and J gave up 8 bases, with 5 bases separating them. The CDR3, as DNA: TGTGCCAGCAACGGCGGCTACACCTTC. Translated, it gives CASNGGYTF.

The chain joins TRBV28 to TRBJ2-2; D remains unclear. V shed 7 bases and J shed 6 bases, with 9 bases lying between them. Germline CDR1 MDHEN, CDR2 SYDVKM. The CDR3 has 12 amino acids. The chain's CDR3 is CASTWVAGELFF. CDR3 coding DNA: TGTGCCAGCACTTGGGTTGCCGGGGAGCTGTTTTTT.

This clone was seen a few times. The chain employs TRBV19 and TRBJ1-2; 7 bases fit TRBD1. This CDR3 has 17 residues. Germline V gene sequence: CDR1 LNHDA, CDR2 SQIVND (reference sequence). Trimming removed 5 bases from V and 0 bases from J; junction bases left unmatched: 12. Here the CDR3 DNA reads TGTGCCAGTAGTCCATCTCCTACAGGGGCGGCTAACTATGGCTACACCTTC. Encoded protein: CASSPSPTGAANYGYTF.

The chain employs TRBV18 and TRBJ2-2; TRBD1 might be the D (5 bases). The germline CDR1 and CDR2 sequences are KGHSH and LQKENI. This CDR3 spans 13 amino acids. Trimming stripped 4 bases from V and 5 bases from J, with 8 bases between. CDR3 residues: CASSRTGTGELFF. The CDR3 DNA reads as TGTGCCAGCTCACGCACAGGAACCGGGGAGCTGTTTTTT. Drawing the rest from reference TRBV18 and TRBJ2-2, the complete variable domain is NAGVMQNPRHLVRRRGQEARLRCSPMKGHSHVYWYRQLPEEGLKFMVYLQKENIIDESGMPKERFSAEFPKEGPSILRIQQVVRGDSAAYFCASSRTGTGELFFGEGSRLTVL.

The chain combines TRBV6-1 with TRBJ1-6; tentatively, D is TRBD1 (6 bases). V was cut by 6 bases and J by 6 bases, with 15 bases left in between. Germline lookup yields CDR1 MNHNS and CDR2 SASEGT. The CDR3 totals 15 residues. The chain's CDR3 is CASSSLGQINSPLHF. CDR3 nucleotides: TGTGCCAGCAGCTCACTGGGACAAATTAATTCACCCCTCCACTTT.

V gene TRBV11-3 combines with J gene TRBJ2-3; D remains unclear. Germline CDR1 SGHNT, CDR2 YENEEA. CDR3 size: 13 residues. With 0 bases removed from V and 3 bases from J, the gap between germline ends came to 4 bases. The CDR3 is CASSLERTDTQYF. In DNA, the CDR3 is TGTGCCAGCAGCTTAGAGAGAACAGATACGCAGTATTTT. The full variable domain, rest sourced from reference TRBV11-3 and TRBJ2-3, is EAGVVQSPRYKIIEKKQPVAFWCNPISGHNTLYWYLQNLGQGPELLIRYENEEAVDDSQLPKDRFSAERLKGVDSTLKIQPAELGDSAVYLCASSLERTDTQYFGPGTRLTVL.

As for this clone: The identical CDR3 is also encoded by other nucleotide sequences in the sample. This chain uses TRBV30 with TRBJ2-3, with no clear D. V shed 3 bases and J shed 0 bases, with 7 bases lying between them. CDR1 GTSNPN and CDR2 SVGIG come from the germline V gene (reference sequence). This CDR3 contains 13 residues. In DNA form, the CDR3 reads TGTGCCTGGAGCGGCGGAAGCACAGATACGCAGTATTTT. The encoded protein is CAWSGGSTDTQYF.

The J gene is TRBJ2-4, the V gene TRBV7-8; D tentatively reads TRBD1 or TRBD2 (7 bases each). This CDR3 contains 13 residues. In germline, CDR1 is SGHVS, CDR2 FQNEAQ. V shed 1 base and J shed 13 bases, with 14 bases lying between them. The CDR3 nucleotides are TGTGCCAGCAGCTTAGAAGCGGGACAGACGCAGTACTTC. Protein: CASSLEAGQTQYF.

The CDR3 loop is CASLRDRGGNTEAFF. Here the CDR3 DNA reads TGTGCCAGTCTCCGGGACAGGGGCGGGAACACTGAAGCTTTCTTT. The chain carries TRBV5-5 and TRBJ1-1; 10 nucleotides agree with TRBD1. This CDR3 comprises 15 residues. Germline CDR1 is SGHKS and CDR2 is YYEKEE (reference sequence). V lost 8 bases, J lost 1 base, and 8 bases stayed unmatched.

The CDR3 protein is CASNTVWGNYGYTF. CDR3 coding DNA: TGTGCCAGCAATACAGTGTGGGGGAACTATGGCTACACCTTC. V and J are TRBV6-5 and TRBJ1-2; the D gene is possibly TRBD1 (5 bases). CDR1 is MNHEY and CDR2 is SVGAGI in the germline V gene. The V end was cut by 7 bases, the J end by 2 bases, with 14 bases between. The CDR3 length is 14 residues.

This clone came up once. The chain recombines TRBV4-1 with TRBJ2-1, with D uncertain. The germline V and J ends were trimmed by 0 bases and 3 bases, with 12 bases remaining between them. CDR1 and CDR2 (germline): MGHRA, YSYEKL. The CDR3 spans 16 residues. This CDR3 reads CASSQDLSKVYNEQFF. CDR3 bases: TGCGCCAGCAGCCAAGATCTAAGCAAGGTCTACAATGAGCAGTTCTTC.

This clone showed up just once. The rearrangement joins TRBV6-9 to TRBJ1-3; 7 nucleotides agree with TRBD1. Trimming took 7 bases from V and 0 from J; bases not matched to a gene: 12. Per germline, CDR1 MNHGY and CDR2 SVAAGI. The CDR3 is 17 residues long. The CDR3 reads CASKTGSIPSSGNTIYF. DNA of the CDR3: TGTGCCAGCAAGACAGGGTCTATACCCAGCTCTGGAAACACCATATATTTT.

V is TRBV30 and J is TRBJ2-7; 10 bases agree with TRBD1. The CDR3 is 14 residues long. Germline V gene data show CDR1 as GTSNPN and CDR2 as SVGIG (reference sequence). With V trimmed by 1 base and J by 4 bases, 4 bases remained unmatched. The CDR3 is CAWSAWDRGYEQYF. The CDR3 coding sequence is TGTGCCTGGAGTGCATGGGACAGGGGATACGAGCAGTACTTC.

This clone turned up a few times. The V call is TRBV28, the J call TRBJ2-5; TRBD2 agrees at 8 bases. The CDR3 extends over 15 amino acids. Germline V lookup: CDR1 MDHEN, CDR2 SYDVKM. J lost 2 bases, V lost 7 bases, and 9 bases had no gene match. The DNA for the CDR3 is TGTGCCAGCAATATGGGACTAGTGGCGCAAGAGACCCAGTACTTC. It codes for CASNMGLVAQETQYF.

The DNA for the CDR3 is TGCGCCAGCAATAACGGTAGCTCCTATAATTCACCCCTCCACTTT. It is translated as CASNNGSSYNSPLHF. The chain employs TRBV5-1 and TRBJ1-6; D is ambiguous. The length of the CDR3 is 15 residues. Trimming cost V 6 bases and J 0 bases, with 10 bases left between them. Germline CDR1 reads SGHRS; CDR2 reads YFSETQ. Full variable domain (outside the CDR3, taken from reference TRBV5-1 and TRBJ1-6): KAGVTQTPRYLIKTRGQQVTLSCSPISGHRSVSWYQQTPGQGLQFLFEYFSETQRNKGNFPGRFSGRQFSNSRSEMNVSTLELGDSALYLCASNNGSSYNSPLHFGNGTRLTVT.

This clone was seen only once. The chain is built from TRBV5-8 and TRBJ2-2, with 9 bases fitting TRBD1. The CDR3 covers 14 residues. Germline V CDR1 and CDR2: SGHTS, YDEGEE. With V trimmed by 3 bases and J by 7 bases, 4 bases remained unmatched. CDR3: CASSSGQGIGELFF. The CDR3 DNA sequence: TGTGCCAGCAGCTCGGGACAGGGAATCGGGGAGCTGTTTTTT. Full variable domain (rest looked up from reference TRBV5-8 and TRBJ2-2): EAGVTQSPTHLIKTRGQQATLRCSPISGHTSVYWYQQALGLGLQFLLWYDEGEERNRGNFPPRFSGRQFPNYSSELNVNALELEDSALYLCASSSGQGIGELFFGEGSRLTVL.

This clone was seen once. This chain connects TRBV7-6 to TRBJ1-1, with 7 positions matching TRBD1. Trimming cost V 0 bases and J 0 bases; bases outside gene matches: 4. Germline V gene sequence: CDR1 SGHVS, CDR2 FNYEAQ. The CDR3 is made up of 16 amino acids. The CDR3 reads CASSLAKTGMNTEAFF. CDR3 DNA sequence: TGTGCCAGCAGCTTAGCTAAGACAGGGATGAACACTGAAGCTTTCTTT.

In its sample, this clone was seen a few times. The chain links TRBV5-1 to TRBJ1-3; 10 bases fit TRBD1. Per the germline V gene, CDR1 is SGHRS and CDR2 is YFSETQ. Trimming cost V 2 bases and J 0 bases; bases outside gene matches: 2. The CDR3 is 16 amino acids. The CDR3, as DNA: TGCGCCAGCAGCTTAGGGACAGGGGACTCTGGAAACACCATATATTTT. The encoded protein is CASSLGTGDSGNTIYF.

The chain carries TRBV6-1 and TRBJ1-5, with D maybe TRBD1 (5 bases). The CDR3 spans 14 residues. Trimming took off 0 bases at V and 5 bases at J, with 8 bases between the two ends. Germline CDR1 reads MNHNS; CDR2 reads SASEGT. This chain's CDR3 is CASSEAGGDQPQHF. The CDR3 bases are TGTGCCAGCAGTGAAGCGGGAGGGGATCAGCCCCAGCATTTT.

The chain joins TRBV21-1 to TRBJ1-1. TRBV21-1 is reported as a pseudogene. This CDR3 contains 14 residues. The CDR3 here is CASSKLCRVTEAFF. DNA of the CDR3: TGTGCCAGCAGCAAATTATGTCGGGTCACTGAAGCTTTCTTT.

This clone has only a few counts. This specimen includes other DNA sequences encoding the same CDR3. The J gene is TRBJ1-6, the V gene TRBV5-6; D not resolved. V shed 0 bases and J shed 4 bases, with 5 bases lying between them. There are 14 residues in the CDR3. CDR1 and CDR2 from the germline V gene are SGHDT and YYEEEE. The CDR3 loop reads CASSLVQYNSPLHF. CDR3 coding DNA: TGTGCCAGCAGCTTGGTTCAGTATAATTCACCCCTCCACTTT.

The CDR3 nucleotides are TGCGCCAGCACCCCGGGCCCGGGACAGCACTACAATGAGCAGTTCTTC. Its translation: CASTPGPGQHYNEQFF. This chain connects TRBV5-1 to TRBJ2-1; 7 bases agree with TRBD1. Germline CDR1 SGHRS, CDR2 YFSETQ. The CDR3 runs to 16 residues. Trimming took 6 bases from V and 3 from J; bases not matched to a gene: 12. Full variable domain (rest looked up from reference TRBV5-1 and TRBJ2-1): KAGVTQTPRYLIKTRGQQVTLSCSPISGHRSVSWYQQTPGQGLQFLFEYFSETQRNKGNFPGRFSGRQFSNSRSEMNVSTLELGDSALYLCASTPGPGQHYNEQFFGPGTRLTVL.

V and J are TRBV27 and TRBJ1-6, with 7 positions matching TRBD1. Looked up from germline, CDR1 is MNHEY and CDR2 is SMNVEV (reference sequence). CDR3 length: 14 residues. V shed 4 bases and J 9 bases; nucleotides not matched to a gene: 6. CDR3 sequence: CASSSDRVGSPLHF. For the CDR3, the DNA is TGTGCCAGCAGTTCCGACAGGGTCGGTTCACCCCTCCACTTT.

This clone was seen more than once but under ten times. The chain uses TRBV2 and TRBJ2-5; D remains ambiguous. The CDR3 covers 11 residues. V was clipped by 3 bases and J by 5 bases, with 4 bases between them. Germline CDR1 is SNHLY and CDR2 is FYNNEI. As DNA, the CDR3 is TGTGCCAGCAGTGATCAGGAGACCCAGTACTTC. Amino acids: CASSDQETQYF.

The rearrangement uses TRBV9 and TRBJ2-5; D possibly uses TRBD1 or TRBD2 (6 bases each). V was shortened by 4 bases and J by 2 bases, with 15 bases between the two germline ends. CDR3 length: 15 residues. Per germline, CDR1 SGDLS and CDR2 YYNGEE. The CDR3 region has the DNA TGTGCCAGCAGCCCCCCCAGGGGAGGACAAGAGACCCAGTACTTC. As protein: CASSPPRGGQETQYF.

This clone was counted a single time. The chain links TRBV7-2 to TRBJ1-1, with D possibly TRBD1 on 5 matching bases. Germline assignment: CDR1 SGHTA and CDR2 FQGNSA. This CDR3 contains 12 residues. V was cut by 6 bases and J by 1 base, with 6 bases left in between. CDR3 in amino acids: CASRTENTEAFF. DNA of the CDR3: TGTGCCAGCAGGACAGAGAACACTGAAGCTTTCTTT.

This sequence joins TRBV6-6 and TRBJ1-6, with D maybe TRBD1 (5 bases). V lost 7 bases to trimming and J lost 8 bases, with 9 bases between them. The CDR3 length is 12 residues. Germline loops: CDR1 MNHNY, CDR2 SVGAGI (reference sequence). CDR3 DNA sequence: TGTGCCAGCATGGCGGGGGATTCACCCCTCCACTTT. Translation gives CASMAGDSPLHF.